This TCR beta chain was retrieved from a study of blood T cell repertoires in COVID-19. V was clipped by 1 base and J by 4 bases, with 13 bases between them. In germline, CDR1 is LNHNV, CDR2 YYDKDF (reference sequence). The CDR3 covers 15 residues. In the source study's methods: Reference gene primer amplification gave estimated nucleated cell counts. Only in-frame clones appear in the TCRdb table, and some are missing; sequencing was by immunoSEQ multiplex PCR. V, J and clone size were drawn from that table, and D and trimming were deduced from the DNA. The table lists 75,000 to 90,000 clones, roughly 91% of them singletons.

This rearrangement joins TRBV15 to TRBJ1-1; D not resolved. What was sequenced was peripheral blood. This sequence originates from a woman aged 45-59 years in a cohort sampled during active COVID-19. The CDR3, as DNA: TGTGCCACCAGCAGAGTTGTTGAATCACTCACTGAAGCTTTCTTT. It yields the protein CATSRVVESLTEAFF.